The 22 T cell receptor beta chains below come from one sample, sequenced in a study of blood T cells in healthy people across ages. Through a sample-barcoded 5' primer and a J-beta primer mix, a second PCR was run for roughly 7 to 12 cycles. Using its own MiXCR run on the 5' RACE reads, TCRdb lists one record per CDR3 protein. The table lists hundreds of thousands of distinct CDR3 sequences, around 50% of them singletons. The source material was blood. These receptor sequences come from a man aged 40-50 years in good health.

The V gene is TRBV2, the J gene TRBJ2-3; no clear D. V shed 1 base and J shed 5 bases, with 13 bases lying between them. This CDR3 is 15 amino acids long. Germline assignment: CDR1 SNHLY and CDR2 FYNNEI. CDR3 sequence (DNA): TGTGCCAGCAGTGAAGGGCGGTTTTGGGGAGATACGCAGTATTTT. This encodes CASSEGRFWGDTQYF.

J is TRBJ2-3 and V is TRBV3-1, with 7 bases identical to TRBD1. The J segment lost 4 bases and the V segment lost 1 base, leaving 5 bases of the junction unmatched. CDR1 and CDR2 (germline): LGHDT, YNNKEL (reference sequence). The CDR3 totals 15 residues. CDR3: CASSQVRQGSDTQYF. DNA of the CDR3: TGTGCCAGCAGCCAAGTTAGACAGGGATCAGATACGCAGTATTTT.

This clonotype showed up just once. This chain joins TRBV14 and TRBJ2-3; D gene ambiguous. The germline V gene has CDR1 SGHDN and CDR2 FVKESK. Trimming removed 1 base from V and 5 bases from J, with 4 bases in between. The CDR3 length is 12 residues. The CDR3 region is CASSQVLDTQYF. The CDR3 DNA is TGTGCCAGCAGCCAAGTATTAGATACGCAGTATTTT.

The chain recombines TRBV20-1 with TRBJ2-1; no clear D gene. Trimming took 3 bases from V and 12 from J, leaving 12 bases between them. Germline V lookup: CDR1 DFQATT, CDR2 SNEGSKA (reference sequence). The CDR3 sequence is 11 residues long. CDR3 bases: TGCAGTGCTAGTAAGGCTAGATGGCAGTTCTTC. Its translation is CSASKARWQFF.

This rearrangement joins TRBV11-3 to TRBJ2-7, with TRBD2 matching over 8 bases. The germline V gene has CDR1 SGHNT and CDR2 YENEEA. This CDR3 comprises 15 residues. V gave up 4 bases and J gave up 0 bases; unmatched junction bases: 5. The CDR3 nucleotides read TGTGCCAGCAGCTCTCTAGCGGGTTCCTCCTACGAGCAGTACTTC. It yields the protein CASSSLAGSSYEQYF.

The chain recombines TRBV12-3 or TRBV12-4 with TRBJ1-5, with 8 nucleotides matching TRBD1. With 3 bases clipped from V and 6 bases from J, the junction kept 7 bases outside the gene matches. The CDR3 totals 15 residues. CDR3 residues: CASSLGTGLGQPQHF. The CDR3, as DNA: TGTGCCAGCAGTTTGGGGACAGGCCTTGGTCAGCCCCAGCATTTT.

The chain recombines TRBV7-2 with TRBJ1-4; possibly TRBD1 for D (5 bases). The CDR3 is 14 amino acids. V gave up 0 bases and J gave up 8 bases, with 10 bases separating them. Germline values: CDR1 SGHTA, CDR2 FQGNSA. The CDR3 DNA reads TGTGCCAGCAGCTTAGCGGGACCGCACGAAAAACTGTTTTTT. Its protein product is CASSLAGPHEKLFF.

This clonotype was counted between two and nine times. The chain carries TRBV2 and TRBJ1-1; D is ambiguous. CDR3 size: 13 residues. Germline CDR1 is SNHLY and CDR2 is FYNNEI. Trimming cost V 4 bases and J 0 bases, with 6 bases left between them. In DNA form, the CDR3 reads TGTGCCAGCAGTGCCGGCATGAACACTGAAGCTTTCTTT. It is translated as CASSAGMNTEAFF.

The J gene is TRBJ2-6, the V gene TRBV7-3, with unresolved D. The CDR3 spans 15 residues. V shed 5 bases and J shed 1 base, with 9 bases lying between them. In germline, CDR1 is SGHTA, CDR2 FQGTGA. This chain's CDR3 is CASSAIISGANVLTF. DNA for the CDR3: TGTGCCAGCAGCGCTATAATTTCTGGGGCCAACGTCCTGACTTTC.

The chain employs TRBV24-1 and TRBJ2-1; 12 nucleotides match TRBD2. V lost 3 bases, J lost 5 bases, and 4 bases stayed unmatched. The germline V gene encodes CDR1 KGHDR and CDR2 SFDVKD. The CDR3 length is 16 residues. CDR3 loop: CATSDATSGRHNEQFF. The CDR3, as DNA: TGTGCCACCAGTGATGCGACTAGCGGGAGACACAATGAGCAGTTCTTC.

V and J are TRBV7-2 and TRBJ2-7, with a weak D call TRBD2 (5 bases). The V end lost 8 bases, the J end lost 4 bases, and 24 bases lay between the germline ends. CDR1 SGHTA and CDR2 FQGNSA come from the germline V gene. The CDR3 has 16 residues. This chain's CDR3 is CASGSSPGPPSYEQYF. In DNA form, the CDR3 reads TGTGCCAGCGGGAGCAGTCCCGGACCCCCTTCTTACGAGCAGTACTTC.

About this clonotype: A much larger clone is a single base away; this may be a read error. The chain uses TRBV20-1 and TRBJ2-1, with 8 bases lining up with TRBD1. The J call is doubtful: the DNA matches TRBJ2-7 better. Germline CDR1 is DFQATT and CDR2 is SNEGSKA (reference sequence). This CDR3 is built from 13 residues. CDR3 loop: CSARDRQYNEQYF. The CDR3 DNA reads as TGCAGTGCCCGGGACAGGCAATACAATGAGCAGTACTTC.

The chain carries TRBV11-3 and TRBJ1-5; unclear D gene. Per germline, CDR1 SGHNT and CDR2 YENEEA. Between the trimmed V and J ends, which lost 2 bases and 7 bases, there was a span of 9 bases. The CDR3 has 13 amino acids. CDR3 sequence: CASSLSLGQPQHF. In DNA, the CDR3 is TGTGCCAGCAGCTTATCCCTGGGGCAGCCCCAGCATTTT.

This chain links TRBV12-3 or TRBV12-4 with TRBJ2-3; TRBD1 might be the D (5 bases). The CDR3 is made up of 13 amino acids. V was trimmed by 5 bases and J by 7 bases, leaving 13 bases between them. The CDR3 DNA reads as TGTGCCAGCAGTACCGGTCAGGGTCATACGCAGTATTTT. Amino acids: CASSTGQGHTQYF.

The V gene is TRBV25-1, the J gene TRBJ2-1; 11 bases align to TRBD2. Germline V gene data show CDR1 as MGHDK and CDR2 as SYGVNS. The ends lost 1 base at V and 2 bases at J; junction bases unmatched: 1. The CDR3 has 16 amino acids. DNA of the CDR3: TGTGCCAGCAGTGAATTTAGCGGGGGGGCCTACAATGAGCAGTTCTTC. This encodes CASSEFSGGAYNEQFF.

The chain carries TRBV7-9 and TRBJ2-4; TRBD2 is a possible D gene (6 bases). TRBJ2-7 explains the end of the DNA better; the J call may be wrong. CDR1 is SEHNR, CDR2 FQNEAQ, per germline (reference sequence). This CDR3 is built from 19 residues. The CDR3 nucleotides read TGTGCCAGCAGCTTCCGTCTGGGGCGGGGCCCCCTGCCTTCCTACGAGCAGTACTTC. This encodes CASSFRLGRGPLPSYEQYF.

This chain connects TRBV12-3 or TRBV12-4 to TRBJ2-1, with unresolved D. This CDR3 is 14 amino acids long. Trimming took off 7 bases at V and 1 base at J, with 11 bases between the two ends. The CDR3 is CASTIVGSYNEQFF. CDR3 coding DNA: TGTGCCAGCACGATAGTTGGATCCTACAATGAGCAGTTCTTC.

The rearrangement links TRBV14 to TRBJ2-7; either TRBD1 or TRBD2 may supply D (6 bases each). V lost 0 bases and J lost 9, with 18 bases in between. The CDR3 contains 15 residues. The germline V gene encodes CDR1 SGHDN and CDR2 FVKESK. The CDR3, as DNA: TGTGCCAGCAGCCAAGATGGGGGGCCTCAGGACGGGCAGTACTTC. Amino acids: CASSQDGGPQDGQYF.

The CDR3 spells CAIRGGGYEQYF. The CDR3 DNA reads as TGTGCCATCAGGGGGGGCGGCTACGAGCAGTACTTC. The chain is built from TRBV10-3 and TRBJ2-7; either TRBD1 or TRBD2 may fit D (6 bases each). The CDR3 totals 12 residues. Per germline, CDR1 ENHRY and CDR2 SYGVKD. V was cut by 6 bases and J by 3 bases, with 9 bases left in between.

The CDR3 bases are TGTGCCAGCAGCTTGGGGGTGACTAGGATCCCGTATGAGCAGTTCTTC. Translating it yields CASSLGVTRIPYEQFF. The chain links TRBV5-6 to TRBJ2-1; D is perhaps TRBD2 (6 bases). This CDR3 has 16 residues. The germline CDR1 and CDR2 sequences are SGHDT and YYEEEE. The ends were cut back, 0 bases at V and 8 bases at J, with 18 bases in the middle.

The genes are TRBV7-3 and TRBJ2-3, with 8 positions matching TRBD2. Germline V gives CDR1 SGHTA, CDR2 FQGTGA. The CDR3 totals 15 residues. The J segment lost 2 bases and the V segment lost 4 bases, leaving 5 bases of the junction unmatched. The CDR3 DNA reads TGTGCCAGCAGCTCACTAGCGGAACCCACAGATACGCAGTATTTT. This translates into CASSSLAEPTDTQYF.

The rearrangement links TRBV12-3 or TRBV12-4 to TRBJ2-3; tentatively, D is TRBD1 (6 bases). The CDR3 is 14 residues long. Between the trimmed V and J ends, which lost 6 bases and 5 bases, there was a span of 15 bases. CDR3 sequence reads: CASSGTSGGDTQYF. The CDR3 DNA follows: TGTGCCAGCAGCGGGACATCTGGGGGAGATACGCAGTATTTT.